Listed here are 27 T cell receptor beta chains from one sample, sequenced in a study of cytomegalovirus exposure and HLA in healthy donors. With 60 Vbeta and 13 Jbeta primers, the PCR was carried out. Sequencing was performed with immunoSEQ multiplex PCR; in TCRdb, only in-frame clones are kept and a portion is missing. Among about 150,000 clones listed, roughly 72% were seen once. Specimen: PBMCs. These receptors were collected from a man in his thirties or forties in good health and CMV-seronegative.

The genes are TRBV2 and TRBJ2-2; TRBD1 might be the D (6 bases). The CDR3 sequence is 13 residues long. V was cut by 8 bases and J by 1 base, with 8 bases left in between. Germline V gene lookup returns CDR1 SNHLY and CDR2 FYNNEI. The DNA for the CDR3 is TGTGCCAGCTCGACAGGGAACACCGGGGAGCTGTTTTTT. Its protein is CASSTGNTGELFF.

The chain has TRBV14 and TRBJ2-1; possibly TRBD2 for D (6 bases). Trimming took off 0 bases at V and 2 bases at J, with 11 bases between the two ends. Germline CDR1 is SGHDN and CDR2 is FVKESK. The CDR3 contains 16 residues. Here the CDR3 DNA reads TGTGCCAGCAGCCAAGAAGGCGGGGTAACCTACAATGAGCAGTTCTTC. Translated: CASSQEGGVTYNEQFF.

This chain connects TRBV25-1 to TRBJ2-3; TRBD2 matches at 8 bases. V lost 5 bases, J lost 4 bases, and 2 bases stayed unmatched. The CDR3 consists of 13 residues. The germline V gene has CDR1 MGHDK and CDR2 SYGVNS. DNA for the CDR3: TGTGCCAGCAGTTTAGCGGGGCCAGATACGCAGTATTTT. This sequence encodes CASSLAGPDTQYF.

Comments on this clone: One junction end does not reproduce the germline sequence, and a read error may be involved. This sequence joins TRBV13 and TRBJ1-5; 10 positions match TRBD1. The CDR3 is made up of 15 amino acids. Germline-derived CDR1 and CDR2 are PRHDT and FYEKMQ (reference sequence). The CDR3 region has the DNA TGTGCCCGCAGACAGGGGGCGAATAGCAATCAGCCCCAGCATTTT. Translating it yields CARRQGANSNQPQHF.

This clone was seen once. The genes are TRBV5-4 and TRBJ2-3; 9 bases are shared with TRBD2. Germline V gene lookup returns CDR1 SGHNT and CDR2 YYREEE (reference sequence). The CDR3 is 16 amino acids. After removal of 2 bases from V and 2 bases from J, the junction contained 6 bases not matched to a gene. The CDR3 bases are TGTGCCAGCAGCTTAAGCGGGGGGTATTACACAGATACGCAGTATTTT. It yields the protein CASSLSGGYYTDTQYF.

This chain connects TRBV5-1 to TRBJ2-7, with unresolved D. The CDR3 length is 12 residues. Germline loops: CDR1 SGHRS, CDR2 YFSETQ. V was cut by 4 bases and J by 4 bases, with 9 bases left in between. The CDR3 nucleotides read TGCGCCAGCAGCCCCACGGGTTACGAGCAGTACTTC. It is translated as CASSPTGYEQYF. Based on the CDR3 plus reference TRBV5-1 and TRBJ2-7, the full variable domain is KAGVTQTPRYLIKTRGQQVTLSCSPISGHRSVSWYQQTPGQGLQFLFEYFSETQRNKGNFPGRFSGRQFSNSRSEMNVSTLELGDSALYLCASSPTGYEQYFGPGTRLTVT.

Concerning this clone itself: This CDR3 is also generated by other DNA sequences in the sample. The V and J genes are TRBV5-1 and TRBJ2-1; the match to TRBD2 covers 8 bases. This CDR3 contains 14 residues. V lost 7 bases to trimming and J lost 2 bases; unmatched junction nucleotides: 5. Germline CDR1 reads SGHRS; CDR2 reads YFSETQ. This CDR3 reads CASAGGPTYNEQFF. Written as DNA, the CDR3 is TGCGCCAGCGCGGGGGGCCCCACCTACAATGAGCAGTTCTTC.

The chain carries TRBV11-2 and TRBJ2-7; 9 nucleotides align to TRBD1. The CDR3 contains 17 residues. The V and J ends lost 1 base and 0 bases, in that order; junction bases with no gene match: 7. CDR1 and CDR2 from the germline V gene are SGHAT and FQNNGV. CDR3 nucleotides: TGTGCCAGCAGCTTAGGGGGACAGGGTTTCTACTCCTACGAGCAGTACTTC. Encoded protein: CASSLGGQGFYSYEQYF.

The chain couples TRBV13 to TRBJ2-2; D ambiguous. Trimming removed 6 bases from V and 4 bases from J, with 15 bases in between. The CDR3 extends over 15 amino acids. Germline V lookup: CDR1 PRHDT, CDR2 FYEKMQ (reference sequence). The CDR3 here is CASRHSYEATGELFF. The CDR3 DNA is TGTGCCAGCAGACACTCCTACGAGGCCACCGGGGAGCTGTTTTTT. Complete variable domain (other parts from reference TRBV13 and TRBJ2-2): AAGVIQSPRHLIKEKRETATLKCYPIPRHDTVYWYQQGPGQDPQFLISFYEKMQSDKGSIPDRFSAQQFSDYHSELNMSSLELGDSALYFCASRHSYEATGELFFGEGSRLTVL.

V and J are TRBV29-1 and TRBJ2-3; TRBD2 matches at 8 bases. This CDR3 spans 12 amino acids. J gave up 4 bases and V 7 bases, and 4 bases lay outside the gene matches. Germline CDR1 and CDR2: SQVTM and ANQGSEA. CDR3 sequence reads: CSAVGLADTQYF. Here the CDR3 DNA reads TGCAGCGCTGTGGGACTAGCAGATACGCAGTATTTT.

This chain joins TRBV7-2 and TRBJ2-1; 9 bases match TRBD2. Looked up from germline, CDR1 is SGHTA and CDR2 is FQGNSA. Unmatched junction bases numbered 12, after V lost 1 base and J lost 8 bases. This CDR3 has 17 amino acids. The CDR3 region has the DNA TGTGCCAGCAGCTTAGTTGGTAGCGGGGGCCCCTGGGATGAGCAGTTCTTC. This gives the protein CASSLVGSGGPWDEQFF.

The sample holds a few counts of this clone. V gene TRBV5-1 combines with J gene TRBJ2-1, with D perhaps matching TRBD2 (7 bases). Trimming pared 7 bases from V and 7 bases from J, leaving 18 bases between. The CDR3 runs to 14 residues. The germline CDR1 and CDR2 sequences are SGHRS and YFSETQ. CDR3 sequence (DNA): TGCGCCAGCGTAGGGACACTCGGGGGGAATGAGCAGTTCTTC. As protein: CASVGTLGGNEQFF.

CDR3 coding DNA: TGCGCCAGCAGCCACAACCTGGGGGGTACAGGGGGCTCCTACGAGCAGTACTTC. Its protein is CASSHNLGGTGGSYEQYF. V usage is TRBV4-3 and J usage is TRBJ2-7; 8 nucleotides align to TRBD1. Per germline, CDR1 LGHNA and CDR2 YSLEER. The J segment lost 0 bases and the V segment lost 3 bases, leaving 13 bases of the junction unmatched. CDR3 length: 18 amino acids.

CDR3 residues: CATSSSFEETQYF. DNA for the CDR3: TGTGCCACCAGTTCTAGCTTTGAAGAGACCCAGTACTTC. The V call is TRBV15, the J call TRBJ2-5, with D tentatively TRBD2 (5 bases). This CDR3 region has 13 residues. V lost 6 bases to trimming and J lost 3 bases, with 11 bases between them. Germline assignment: CDR1 LNHNV and CDR2 YYDKDF (reference sequence).

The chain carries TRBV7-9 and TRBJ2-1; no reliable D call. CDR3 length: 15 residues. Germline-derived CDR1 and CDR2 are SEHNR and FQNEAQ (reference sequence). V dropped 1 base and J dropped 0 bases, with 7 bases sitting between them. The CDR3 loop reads CASSLVPSSYNEQFF. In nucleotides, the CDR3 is TGTGCCAGCAGCTTAGTCCCTAGCTCCTACAATGAGCAGTTCTTC.

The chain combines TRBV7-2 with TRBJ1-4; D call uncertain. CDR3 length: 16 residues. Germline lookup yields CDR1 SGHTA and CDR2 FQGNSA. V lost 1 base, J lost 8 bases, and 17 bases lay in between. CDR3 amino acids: CASSLGSPRLGEKLFF. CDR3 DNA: TGTGCCAGCAGCTTAGGCTCCCCGAGGTTAGGAGAAAAACTGTTTTTT. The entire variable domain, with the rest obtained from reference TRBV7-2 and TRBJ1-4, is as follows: GAGVSQSPSNKVTEKGKDVELRCDPISGHTALYWYRQSLGQGLEFLIYFQGNSAPDKSGLPSDRFSAERTGGSVSTLTIQRTQQEDSAVYLCASSLGSPRLGEKLFFGSGTQLSVL.

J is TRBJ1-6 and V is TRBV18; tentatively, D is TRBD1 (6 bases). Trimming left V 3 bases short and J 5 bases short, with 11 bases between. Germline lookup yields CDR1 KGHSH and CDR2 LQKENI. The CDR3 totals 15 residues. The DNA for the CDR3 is TGTGCCAGCTCACCGGACAGCGGAGATAATTCACCCCTCCACTTT. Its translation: CASSPDSGDNSPLHF.

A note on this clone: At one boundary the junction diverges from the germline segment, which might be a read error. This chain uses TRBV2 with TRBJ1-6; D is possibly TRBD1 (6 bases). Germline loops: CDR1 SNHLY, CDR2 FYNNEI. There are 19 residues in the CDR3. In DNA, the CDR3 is TGTGCCAGCAGCCCCTCCGGGCAGGGGCGTAGCTCCTATAATTCACCCCTCAACTTT. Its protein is CASSPSGQGRSSYNSPLNF.

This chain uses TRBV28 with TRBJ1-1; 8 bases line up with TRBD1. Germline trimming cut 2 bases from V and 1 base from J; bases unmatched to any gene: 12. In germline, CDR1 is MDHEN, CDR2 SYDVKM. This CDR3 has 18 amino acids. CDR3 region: CASSLNGRGRGSNTEAFF. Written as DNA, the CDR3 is TGTGCCAGCAGTTTAAATGGCAGGGGGCGAGGGTCGAACACTGAAGCTTTCTTT.

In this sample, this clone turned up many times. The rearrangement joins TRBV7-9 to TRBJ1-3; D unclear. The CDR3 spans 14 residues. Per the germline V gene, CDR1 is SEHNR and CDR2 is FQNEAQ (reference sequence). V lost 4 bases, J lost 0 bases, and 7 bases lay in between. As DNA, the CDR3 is TGTGCCAGCAGCTCGACAACCTCTGGAAACACCATATATTTT. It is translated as CASSSTTSGNTIYF.

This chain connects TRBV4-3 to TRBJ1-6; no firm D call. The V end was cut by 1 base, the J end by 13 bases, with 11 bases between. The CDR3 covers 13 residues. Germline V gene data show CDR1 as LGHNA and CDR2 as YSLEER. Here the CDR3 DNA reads TGCGCCAGCAGCCAAGGGTTGTCCGGGCCCCTCCACTTT. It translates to CASSQGLSGPLHF.

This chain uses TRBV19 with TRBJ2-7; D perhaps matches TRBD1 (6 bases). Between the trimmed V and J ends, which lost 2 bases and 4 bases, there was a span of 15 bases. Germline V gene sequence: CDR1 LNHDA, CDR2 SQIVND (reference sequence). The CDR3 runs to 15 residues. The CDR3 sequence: CASSIQGRSDYEQYF. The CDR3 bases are TGTGCCAGTAGTATACAGGGGAGAAGCGATTACGAGCAGTACTTC.

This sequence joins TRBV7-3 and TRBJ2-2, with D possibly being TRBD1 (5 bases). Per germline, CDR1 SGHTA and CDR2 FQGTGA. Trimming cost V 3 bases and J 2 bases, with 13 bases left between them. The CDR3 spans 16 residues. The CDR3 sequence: CASSFSTALNTGELFF. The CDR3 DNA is TGTGCCAGCAGCTTCTCGACAGCCCTTAACACCGGGGAGCTGTTTTTT. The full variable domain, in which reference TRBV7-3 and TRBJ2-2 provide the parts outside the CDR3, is GAGVSQTPSNKVTEKGKYVELRCDPISGHTALYWYRQSLGQGPEFLIYFQGTGAADDSGLPNDRFFAVRPEGSVSTLKIQRTERGDSAVYLCASSFSTALNTGELFFGEGSRLTVL.

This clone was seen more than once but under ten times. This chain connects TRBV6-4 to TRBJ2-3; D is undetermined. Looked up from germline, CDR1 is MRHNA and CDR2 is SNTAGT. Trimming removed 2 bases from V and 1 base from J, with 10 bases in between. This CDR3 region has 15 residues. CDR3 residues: CASSDRHMGTDTQYF. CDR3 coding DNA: TGTGCCAGCAGTGACCGCCACATGGGCACAGATACGCAGTATTTT.

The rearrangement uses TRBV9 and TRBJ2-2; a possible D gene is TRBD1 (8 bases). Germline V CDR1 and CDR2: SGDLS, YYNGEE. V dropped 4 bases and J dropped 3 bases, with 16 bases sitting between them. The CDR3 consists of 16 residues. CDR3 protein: CASSTRTGRDTGELFF. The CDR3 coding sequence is TGTGCCAGCAGCACGCGGACAGGGAGGGACACCGGGGAGCTGTTTTTT. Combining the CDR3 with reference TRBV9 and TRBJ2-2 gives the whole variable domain DSGVTQTPKHLITATGQRVTLRCSPRSGDLSVYWYQQSLDQGLQFLIQYYNGEERAKGNILERFSAQQFPDLHSELNLSSLELGDSALYFCASSTRTGRDTGELFFGEGSRLTVL.

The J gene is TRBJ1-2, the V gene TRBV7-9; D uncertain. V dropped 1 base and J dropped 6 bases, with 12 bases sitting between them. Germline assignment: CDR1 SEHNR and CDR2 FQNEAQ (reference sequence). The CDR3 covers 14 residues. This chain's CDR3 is CASSLVSLAHGYTF. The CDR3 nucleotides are TGTGCCAGCAGCTTAGTTTCTCTAGCCCATGGCTACACCTTC.

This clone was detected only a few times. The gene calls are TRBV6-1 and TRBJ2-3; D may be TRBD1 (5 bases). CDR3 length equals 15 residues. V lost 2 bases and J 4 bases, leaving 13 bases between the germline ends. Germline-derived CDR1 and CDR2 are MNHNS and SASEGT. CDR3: CASSEWNLRADTQYF. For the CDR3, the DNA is TGTGCCAGCAGTGAATGGAACCTCAGGGCAGATACGCAGTATTTT.